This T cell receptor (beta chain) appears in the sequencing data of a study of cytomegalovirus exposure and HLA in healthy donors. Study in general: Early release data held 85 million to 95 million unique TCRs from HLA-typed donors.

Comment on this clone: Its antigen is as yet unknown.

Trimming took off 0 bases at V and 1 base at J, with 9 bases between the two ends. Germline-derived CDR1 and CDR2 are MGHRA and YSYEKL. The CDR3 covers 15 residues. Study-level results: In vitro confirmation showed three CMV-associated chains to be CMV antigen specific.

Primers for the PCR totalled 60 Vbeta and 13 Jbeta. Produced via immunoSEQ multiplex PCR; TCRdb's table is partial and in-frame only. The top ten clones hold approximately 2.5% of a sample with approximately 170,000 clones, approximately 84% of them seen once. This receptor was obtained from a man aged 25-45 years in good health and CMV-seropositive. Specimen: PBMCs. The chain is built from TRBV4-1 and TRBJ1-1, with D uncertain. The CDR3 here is CASSQDTDSNTEAFF. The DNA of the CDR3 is TGCGCCAGCAGCCAAGATACAGATTCGAACACTGAAGCTTTCTTT.